This T cell receptor (beta chain) was recorded in a study of T cells in Graves' hyperthyroidism and ophthalmopathy. General observations from the study: In blood, most of the thyroid clonotypes expanded above 0.001 were also present. A model using 13 V-J features told ophthalmopathy apart from stable hyperthyroidism.

The TCR beta CDR3 regions underwent amplification using RNA transcripts as the source. An initial round of RT-PCR targeting the TCR CDR3 relied on the HTBI primer set. TCRdb ran MiXCR on the multiplex PCR reads and lists one entry per CDR3 protein. The sample has around 600,000 distinct CDR3 sequences, roughly 45% seen once. Germline V CDR1 and CDR2: SGHTS, YDEGEE. CDR3 size: 12 residues. Trimming took off 7 bases at V and 5 bases at J, with 12 bases between the two ends. Pregnant or lactating patients were excluded, as were those with uncontrolled infection or other autoimmune disease. Diagnoses used clinical symptoms, serum thyroxine and TRAb, thyroid ultrasound and orbital computed tomography. This clonotype has more than one count but fewer than ten. Its specificity is not known.

The V and J genes are TRBV5-8 and TRBJ2-5, with TRBD2 as a possible D gene (7 bases). The clonotype originates from an adult man with Graves' disease, either hyperthyroidism or ophthalmopathy (not recorded which). Sequencing was performed on peripheral blood or thyroid tissue (not recorded which). CDR3 in amino acids: CASGGARETQYF. CDR3 in DNA: TGTGCCAGCGGGGGGGCCCGTGAGACCCAGTACTTC.